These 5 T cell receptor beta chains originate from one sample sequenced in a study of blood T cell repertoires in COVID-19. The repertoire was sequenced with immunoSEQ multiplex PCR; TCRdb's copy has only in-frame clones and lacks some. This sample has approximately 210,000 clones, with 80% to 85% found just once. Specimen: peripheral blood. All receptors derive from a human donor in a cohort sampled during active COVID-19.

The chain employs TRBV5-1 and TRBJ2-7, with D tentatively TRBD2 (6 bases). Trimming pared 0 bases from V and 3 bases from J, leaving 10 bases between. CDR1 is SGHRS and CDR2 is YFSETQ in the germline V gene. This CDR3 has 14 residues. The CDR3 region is CASSLGRGGYEQYF. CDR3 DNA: TGCGCCAGCAGCTTGGGTAGGGGAGGCTACGAGCAGTACTTC.

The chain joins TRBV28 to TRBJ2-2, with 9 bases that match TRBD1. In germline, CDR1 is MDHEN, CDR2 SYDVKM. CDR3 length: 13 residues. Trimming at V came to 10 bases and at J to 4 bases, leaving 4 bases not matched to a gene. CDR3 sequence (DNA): TGTGCCACCCCGGGACAGGGCACCGGGGAGCTGTTTTTT. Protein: CATPGQGTGELFF.

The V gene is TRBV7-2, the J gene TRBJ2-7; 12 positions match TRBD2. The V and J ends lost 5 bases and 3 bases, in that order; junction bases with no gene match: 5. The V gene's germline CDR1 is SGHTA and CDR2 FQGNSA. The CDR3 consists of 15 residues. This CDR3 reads CASSQMTSGSYEQYF. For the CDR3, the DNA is TGTGCCAGCAGCCAGATGACTAGCGGGAGCTACGAGCAGTACTTC.

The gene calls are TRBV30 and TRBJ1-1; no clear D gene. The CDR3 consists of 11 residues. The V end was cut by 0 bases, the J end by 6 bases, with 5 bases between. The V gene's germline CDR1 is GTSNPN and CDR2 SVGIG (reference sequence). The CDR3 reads CAWSVRAEAFF. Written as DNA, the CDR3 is TGTGCCTGGAGTGTACGAGCTGAAGCTTTCTTT.

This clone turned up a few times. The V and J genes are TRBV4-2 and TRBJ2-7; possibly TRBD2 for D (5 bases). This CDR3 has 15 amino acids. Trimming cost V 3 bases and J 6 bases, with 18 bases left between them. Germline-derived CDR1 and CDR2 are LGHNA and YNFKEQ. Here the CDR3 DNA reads TGTGCCAGCAGCCACCCCGGGATCGGCGAAGGCGAGCAGTACTTC. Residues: CASSHPGIGEGEQYF.